What follows is one T cell receptor beta chain and its context. Its antigen is not known. The entry originates in a study of cytomegalovirus exposure and HLA in healthy donors. PCR primers comprised 60 Vbeta and 13 Jbeta primers. As originally analysed: Roughly 10 million shared chains were among the approximately 76 million unique TCR beta chains that a later analysis counted. Method: immunoSEQ multiplex PCR; TCRdb's copy keeps in-frame clones and lacks some. V and J calls and clone size are copied from that table; D and trimming were computed from the DNA. The sample lists approximately 130,000 clones; about 69% were seen once. Findings and caveats of the study: Association with HLA alleles at 0.05 false discovery rate was found for approximately 18,000 TCR beta sequences in a later analysis. Differences between HLA loci emerged in a later analysis of TCR association rates, with DRB1 most and HLA-C fewest.

The ends lost 7 bases at V and 10 bases at J; junction bases unmatched: 7. The CDR3 is 12 residues long. CDR1 is MNHEY and CDR2 is SVGAGI in the germline V gene. V and J are TRBV6-5 and TRBJ1-1; TRBD1 aligns across 9 bases. This TCR derives from a man younger than 40 in good health and CMV-seronegative. What was sequenced was PBMCs. The CDR3 protein is CASTGQGRGAFF. The CDR3 DNA is TGTGCCAGCACTGGACAGGGGAGGGGAGCTTTCTTT.